This T cell receptor (beta chain) emerged from a study of shared clonotypes between healthy human individuals. This CDR3 spans 11 amino acids. V was shortened by 3 bases and J by 8 bases, with 5 bases between the two germline ends. Germline V gene sequence: CDR1 MDHEN, CDR2 SYDVKM. Some clones are missing from TCRdb's copy, which holds only in-frame ones; the method was immunoSEQ multiplex PCR. The sample holds hundreds of thousands of clones, around 95% seen once. Positive CCR7 selection of CD45RO-negative cells yielded the naive CD8 cells, and terminally differentiated effector memory CD45RA+ cells were excluded. Regarding this clone: The same CDR3 is also encoded by other DNA sequences in this sample.

The sequenced material came from naive CD8+ T cells sorted from blood. The V gene is TRBV28, the J gene TRBJ2-1; no reliable D call. The sequence was obtained from a woman aged 25 to 45 in good health. The CDR3 DNA reads TGTGCCAGCAGTTTCTCCGATGAGCAGTTCTTC. It codes for CASSFSDEQFF.